This T cell receptor (beta chain) appears in the sequencing data of a study of blood T cell repertoires in COVID-19. This CDR3 has 15 residues. Germline CDR1 and CDR2: SGHTA and FQGTGA. Trimming left V 4 bases short and J 5 bases short, with 15 bases between. Some clones are missing from TCRdb's copy, which holds only in-frame ones; the method was immunoSEQ multiplex PCR. The sample records under 70,000 clones, 75% to 95% being singletons. The origin of this receptor is a human donor with active COVID-19. The donor label of this sample is uncertain. V usage is TRBV7-3 and J usage is TRBJ2-1; a weak D match, TRBD2 (6 bases). Material for sequencing was peripheral blood. CDR3 DNA sequence: TGTGCCAGCAGCTCGTCTTCGCGGGGACACAATGAGCAGTTCTTC. It is translated as CASSSSSRGHNEQFF.